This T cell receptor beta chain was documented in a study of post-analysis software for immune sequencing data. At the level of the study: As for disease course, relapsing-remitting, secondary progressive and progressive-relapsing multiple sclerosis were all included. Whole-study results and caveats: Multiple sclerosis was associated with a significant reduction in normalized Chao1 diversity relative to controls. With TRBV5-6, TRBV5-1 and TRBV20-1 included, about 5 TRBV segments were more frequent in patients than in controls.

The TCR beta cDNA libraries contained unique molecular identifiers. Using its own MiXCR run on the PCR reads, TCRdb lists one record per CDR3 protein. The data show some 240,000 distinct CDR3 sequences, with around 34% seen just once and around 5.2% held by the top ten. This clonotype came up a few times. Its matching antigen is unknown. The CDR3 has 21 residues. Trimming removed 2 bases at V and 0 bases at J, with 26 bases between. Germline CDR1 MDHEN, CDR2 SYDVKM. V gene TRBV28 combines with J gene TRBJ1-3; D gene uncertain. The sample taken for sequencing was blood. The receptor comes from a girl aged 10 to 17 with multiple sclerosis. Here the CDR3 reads CASSLTFSIVSHGLSGNTIYF. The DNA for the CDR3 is TGTGCCAGCAGTTTAACTTTCAGCATAGTTTCGCACGGTCTCTCTGGAAACACCATATATTTT.